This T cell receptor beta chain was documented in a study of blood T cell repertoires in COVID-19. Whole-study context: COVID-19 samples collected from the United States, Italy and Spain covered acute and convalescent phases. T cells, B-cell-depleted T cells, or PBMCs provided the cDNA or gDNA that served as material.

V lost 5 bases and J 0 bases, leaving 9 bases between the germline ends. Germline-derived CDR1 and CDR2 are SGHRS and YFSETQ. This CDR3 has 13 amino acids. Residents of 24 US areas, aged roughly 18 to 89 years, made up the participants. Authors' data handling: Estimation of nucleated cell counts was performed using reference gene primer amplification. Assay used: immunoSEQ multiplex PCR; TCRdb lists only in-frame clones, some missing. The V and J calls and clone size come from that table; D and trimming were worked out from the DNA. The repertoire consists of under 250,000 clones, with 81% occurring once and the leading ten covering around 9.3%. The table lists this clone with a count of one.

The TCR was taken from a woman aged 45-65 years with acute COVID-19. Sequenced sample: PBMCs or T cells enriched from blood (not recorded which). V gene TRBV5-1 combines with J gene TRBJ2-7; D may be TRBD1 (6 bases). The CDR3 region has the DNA TGCGCCAGCAGATACAGGGCCTCCTACGAGCAGTACTTC. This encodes CASRYRASYEQYF. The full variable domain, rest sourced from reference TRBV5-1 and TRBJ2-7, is KAGVTQTPRYLIKTRGQQVTLSCSPISGHRSVSWYQQTPGQGLQFLFEYFSETQRNKGNFPGRFSGRQFSNSRSEMNVSTLELGDSALYLCASRYRASYEQYFGPGTRLTVT.